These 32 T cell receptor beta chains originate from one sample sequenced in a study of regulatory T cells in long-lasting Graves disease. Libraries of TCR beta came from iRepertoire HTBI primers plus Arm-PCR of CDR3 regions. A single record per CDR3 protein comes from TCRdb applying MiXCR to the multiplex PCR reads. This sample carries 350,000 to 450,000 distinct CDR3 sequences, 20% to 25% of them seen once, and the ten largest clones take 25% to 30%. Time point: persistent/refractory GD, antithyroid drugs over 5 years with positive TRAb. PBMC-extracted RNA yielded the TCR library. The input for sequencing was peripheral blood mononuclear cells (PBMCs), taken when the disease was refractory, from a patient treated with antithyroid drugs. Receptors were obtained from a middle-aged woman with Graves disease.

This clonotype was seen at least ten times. CDR3 coding DNA: TGTGCCAGCAGTCCGCCGGGACAGGGGTTGCGGCCTTACTACTTC. Translation: CASSPPGQGLRPYYF. The chain uses TRBV28 and TRBJ2-4; 10 bases align to TRBD1. Unmatched junction bases numbered 17, after V lost 5 bases and J lost 16 bases. The CDR3 length is 15 residues. Germline lookup yields CDR1 MDHEN and CDR2 SYDVKM. Drawing the rest from reference TRBV28 and TRBJ2-4, the complete variable domain is DVKVTQSSRYLVKRTGEKVFLECVQDMDHENMFWYRQDPGLGLRLIYFSYDVKMKEKGDIPEGYSVSREKKERFSLILESASTNQTSMYLCASSPPGQGLRPYYFGAGTRLSVL.

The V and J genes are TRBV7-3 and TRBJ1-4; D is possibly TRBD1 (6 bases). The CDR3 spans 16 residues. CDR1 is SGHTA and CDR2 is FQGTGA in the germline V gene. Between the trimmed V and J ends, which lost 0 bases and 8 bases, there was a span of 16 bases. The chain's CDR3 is CASSLTPTGLNEKLFF. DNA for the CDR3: TGTGCCAGCAGCTTAACCCCGACAGGCCTCAACGAAAAACTGTTTTTT.

The CDR3 reads CSAITGTAPYEQYF. CDR3 DNA: TGCAGTGCTATAACCGGGACTGCCCCCTACGAGCAGTACTTC. The J gene is TRBJ2-7, the V gene TRBV20-1, with a weak D call TRBD2 (6 bases). This CDR3 is built from 14 residues. V lost 4 bases and J 2 bases, leaving 15 bases between the germline ends. Germline-derived CDR1 and CDR2 are DFQATT and SNEGSKA (reference sequence).

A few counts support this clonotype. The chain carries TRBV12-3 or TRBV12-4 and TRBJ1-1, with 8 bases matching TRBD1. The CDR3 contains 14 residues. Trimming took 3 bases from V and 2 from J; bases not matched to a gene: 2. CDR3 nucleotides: TGTGCCAGCAGTTTGACAGGGGATAACACTGAAGCTTTCTTT. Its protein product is CASSLTGDNTEAFF.

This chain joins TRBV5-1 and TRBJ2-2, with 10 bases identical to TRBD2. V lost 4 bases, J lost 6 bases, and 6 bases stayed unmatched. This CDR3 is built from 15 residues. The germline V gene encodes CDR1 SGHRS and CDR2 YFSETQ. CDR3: CASSKGLAWAGELFF. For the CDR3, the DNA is TGCGCCAGCAGCAAGGGACTAGCGTGGGCCGGGGAGCTGTTTTTT. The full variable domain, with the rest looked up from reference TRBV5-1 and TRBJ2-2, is KAGVTQTPRYLIKTRGQQVTLSCSPISGHRSVSWYQQTPGQGLQFLFEYFSETQRNKGNFPGRFSGRQFSNSRSEMNVSTLELGDSALYLCASSKGLAWAGELFFGEGSRLTVL.

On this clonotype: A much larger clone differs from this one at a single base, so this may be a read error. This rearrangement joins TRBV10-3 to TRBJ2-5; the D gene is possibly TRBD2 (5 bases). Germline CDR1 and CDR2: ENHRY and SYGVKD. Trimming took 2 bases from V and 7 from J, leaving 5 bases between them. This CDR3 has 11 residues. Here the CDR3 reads CAISEAGTQYF. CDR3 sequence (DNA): TGTGCCATCAGTGAGGCGGGGACCCAGTACTTC.

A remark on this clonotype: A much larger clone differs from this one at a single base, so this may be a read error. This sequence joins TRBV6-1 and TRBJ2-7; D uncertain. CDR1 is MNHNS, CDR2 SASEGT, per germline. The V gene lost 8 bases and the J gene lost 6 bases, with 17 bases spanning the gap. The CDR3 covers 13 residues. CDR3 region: CASGRPKECEQYF. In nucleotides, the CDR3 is TGTGCCAGCGGCAGGCCTAAAGAATGCGAGCAGTACTTC.

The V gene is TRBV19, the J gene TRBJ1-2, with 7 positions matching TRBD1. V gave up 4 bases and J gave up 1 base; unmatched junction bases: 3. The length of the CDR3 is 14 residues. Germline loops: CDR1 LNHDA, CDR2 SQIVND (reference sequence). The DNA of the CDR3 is TGTGCCAGTAGTAGGGGACAGATTAACTATGGCTACACCTTC. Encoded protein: CASSRGQINYGYTF.

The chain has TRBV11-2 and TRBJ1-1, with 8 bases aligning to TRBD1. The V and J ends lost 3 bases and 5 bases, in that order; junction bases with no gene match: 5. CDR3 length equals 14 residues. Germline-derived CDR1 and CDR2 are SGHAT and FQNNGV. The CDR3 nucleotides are TGTGCCAGCAGCTTTCAGGGGGCGAGGACTGAAGCTTTCTTT. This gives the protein CASSFQGARTEAFF.

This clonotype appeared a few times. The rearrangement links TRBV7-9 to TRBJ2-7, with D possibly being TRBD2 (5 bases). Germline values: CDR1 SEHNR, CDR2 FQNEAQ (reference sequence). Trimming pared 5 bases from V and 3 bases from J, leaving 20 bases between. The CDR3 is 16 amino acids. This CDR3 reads CASSHFSKRSFYEQYF. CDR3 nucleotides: TGTGCCAGCAGCCATTTCTCTAAGCGGAGTTTCTACGAGCAGTACTTC. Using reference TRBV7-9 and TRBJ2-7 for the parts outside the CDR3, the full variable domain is DTGVSQNPRHKITKRGQNVTFRCDPISEHNRLYWYRQTLGQGPEFLTYFQNEAQLEKSRLLSDRFSAERPKGSFSTLEIQRTEQGDSAMYLCASSHFSKRSFYEQYFGPGTRLTVT.

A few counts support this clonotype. CDR3 DNA sequence: TGCAGCGTTTCGTCGGCGGGAGTTCAGAAGACCCAGTACTTC. It translates to CSVSSAGVQKTQYF. The chain has TRBV29-1 and TRBJ2-5; 7 nucleotides line up with TRBD2. This CDR3 is built from 14 residues. Trimming removed 5 bases from V and 6 bases from J; junction bases left unmatched: 12. Germline lookup yields CDR1 SQVTM and CDR2 ANQGSEA.

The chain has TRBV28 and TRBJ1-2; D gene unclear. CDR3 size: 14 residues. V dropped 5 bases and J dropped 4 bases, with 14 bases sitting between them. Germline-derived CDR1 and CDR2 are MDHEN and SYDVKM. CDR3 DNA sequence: TGTGCCAGCAGTCGATCCAGGACGGCCTATGGCTACACCTTC. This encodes CASSRSRTAYGYTF.

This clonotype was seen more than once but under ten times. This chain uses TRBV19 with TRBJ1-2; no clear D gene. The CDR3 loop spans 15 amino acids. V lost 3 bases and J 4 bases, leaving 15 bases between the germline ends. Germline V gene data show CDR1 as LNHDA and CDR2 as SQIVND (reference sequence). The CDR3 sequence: CASSIWPGDIYGYTF. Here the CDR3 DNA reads TGTGCCAGTAGTATCTGGCCTGGTGATATCTATGGCTACACCTTC. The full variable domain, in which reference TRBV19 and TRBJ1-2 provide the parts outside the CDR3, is DGGITQSPKYLFRKEGQNVTLSCEQNLNHDAMYWYRQDPGQGLRLIYYSQIVNDFQKGDIAEGYSVSREKKESFPLTVTSAQKNPTAFYLCASSIWPGDIYGYTFGSGTRLTVV.

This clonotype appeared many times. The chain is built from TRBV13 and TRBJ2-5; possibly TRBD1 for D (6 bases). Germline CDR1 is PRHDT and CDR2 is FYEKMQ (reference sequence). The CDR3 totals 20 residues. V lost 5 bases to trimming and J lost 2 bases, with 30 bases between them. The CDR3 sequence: CASSQKPKITKSGAQETQYF. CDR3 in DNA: TGTGCCAGCAGCCAGAAACCAAAAATAACAAAATCAGGGGCACAAGAGACCCAGTACTTC.

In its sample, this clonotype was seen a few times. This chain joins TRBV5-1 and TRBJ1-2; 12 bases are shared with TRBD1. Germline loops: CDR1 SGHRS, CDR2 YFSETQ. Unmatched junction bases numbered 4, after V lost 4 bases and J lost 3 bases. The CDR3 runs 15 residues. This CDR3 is CASSGGQGAYYGYTF. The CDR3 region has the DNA TGCGCCAGCAGCGGGGGACAGGGGGCGTACTATGGCTACACCTTC. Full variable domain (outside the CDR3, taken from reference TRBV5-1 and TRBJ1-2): KAGVTQTPRYLIKTRGQQVTLSCSPISGHRSVSWYQQTPGQGLQFLFEYFSETQRNKGNFPGRFSGRQFSNSRSEMNVSTLELGDSALYLCASSGGQGAYYGYTFGSGTRLTVV.

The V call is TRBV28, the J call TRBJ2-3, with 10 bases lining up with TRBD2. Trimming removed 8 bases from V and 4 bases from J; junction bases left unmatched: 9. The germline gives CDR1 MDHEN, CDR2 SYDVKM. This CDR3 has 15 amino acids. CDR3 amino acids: CASGQIAGGPDTQYF. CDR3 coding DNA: TGTGCCAGCGGACAAATAGCGGGAGGACCAGATACGCAGTATTTT.

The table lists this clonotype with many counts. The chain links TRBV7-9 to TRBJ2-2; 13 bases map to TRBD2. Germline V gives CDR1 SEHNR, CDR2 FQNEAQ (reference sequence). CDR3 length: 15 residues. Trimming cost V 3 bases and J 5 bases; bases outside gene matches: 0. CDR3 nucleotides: TGTGCCAGCAGCTTGGGACTAGCGGGGACCGGGGAGCTGTTTTTT. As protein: CASSLGLAGTGELFF.

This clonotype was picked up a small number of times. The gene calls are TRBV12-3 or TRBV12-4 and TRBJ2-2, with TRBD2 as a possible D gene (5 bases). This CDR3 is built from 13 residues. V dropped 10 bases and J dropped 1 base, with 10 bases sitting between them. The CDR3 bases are TGTGCCACCAACAGCGGGAACACCGGGGAGCTGTTTTTT. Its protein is CATNSGNTGELFF.

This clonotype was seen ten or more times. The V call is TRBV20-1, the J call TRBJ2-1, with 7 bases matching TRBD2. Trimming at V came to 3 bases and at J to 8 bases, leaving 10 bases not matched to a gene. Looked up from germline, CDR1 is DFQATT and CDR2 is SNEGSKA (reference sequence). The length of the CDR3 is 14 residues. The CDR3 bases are TGCAGTGCTAGCGGGTTGCGGGAGATGGATGAGCAGTTCTTC. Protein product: CSASGLREMDEQFF.

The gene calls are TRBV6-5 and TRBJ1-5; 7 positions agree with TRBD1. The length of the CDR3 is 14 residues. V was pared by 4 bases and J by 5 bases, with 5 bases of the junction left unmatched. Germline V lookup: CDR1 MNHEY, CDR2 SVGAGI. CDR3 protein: CASSWTGGDQPQHF. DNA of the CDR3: TGTGCCAGCAGTTGGACAGGCGGGGATCAGCCCCAGCATTTT.

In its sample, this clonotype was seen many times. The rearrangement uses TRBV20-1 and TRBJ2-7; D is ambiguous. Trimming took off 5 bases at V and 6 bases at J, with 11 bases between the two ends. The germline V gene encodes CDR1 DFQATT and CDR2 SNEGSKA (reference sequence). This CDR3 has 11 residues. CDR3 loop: CSAPTQGEQYF. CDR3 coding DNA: TGCAGTGCTCCGACCCAAGGCGAGCAGTACTTC.

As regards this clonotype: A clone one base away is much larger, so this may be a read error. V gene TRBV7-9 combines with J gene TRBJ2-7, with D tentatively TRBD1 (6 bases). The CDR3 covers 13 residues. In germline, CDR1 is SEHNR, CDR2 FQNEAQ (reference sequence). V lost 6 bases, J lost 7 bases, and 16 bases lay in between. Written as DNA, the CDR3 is TGTGCCAGCAGAGCGACTAACAGGGCTGAGCAGTACTTC. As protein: CASRATNRAEQYF.

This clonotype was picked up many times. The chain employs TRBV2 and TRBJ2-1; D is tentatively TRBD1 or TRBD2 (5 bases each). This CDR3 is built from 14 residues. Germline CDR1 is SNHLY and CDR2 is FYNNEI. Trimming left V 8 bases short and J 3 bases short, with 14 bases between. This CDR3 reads CASHAGTVYNEQFF. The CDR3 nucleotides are TGTGCCAGCCACGCAGGGACGGTCTACAATGAGCAGTTCTTC. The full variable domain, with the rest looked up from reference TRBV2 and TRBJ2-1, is EPEVTQTPSHQVTQMGQEVILRCVPISNHLYFYWYRQILGQKVEFLVSFYNNEISEKSEIFDDQFSVERPDGSNFTLKIRSTKLEDSAMYFCASHAGTVYNEQFFGPGTRLTVL.

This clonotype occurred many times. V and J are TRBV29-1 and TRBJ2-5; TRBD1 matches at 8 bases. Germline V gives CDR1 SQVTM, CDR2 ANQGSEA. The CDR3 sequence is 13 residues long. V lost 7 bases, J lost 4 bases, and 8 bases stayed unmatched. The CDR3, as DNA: TGCAGCGGAATTACAGGGGGACCAGAGACCCAGTACTTC. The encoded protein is CSGITGGPETQYF.

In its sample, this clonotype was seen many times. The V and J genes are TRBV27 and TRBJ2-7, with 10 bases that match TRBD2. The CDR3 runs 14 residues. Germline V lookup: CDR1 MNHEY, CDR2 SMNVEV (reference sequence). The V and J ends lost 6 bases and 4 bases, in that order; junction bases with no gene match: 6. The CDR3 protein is CASRTGTSDYEQYF. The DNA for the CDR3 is TGTGCCAGCAGAACCGGGACTAGCGATTACGAGCAGTACTTC.

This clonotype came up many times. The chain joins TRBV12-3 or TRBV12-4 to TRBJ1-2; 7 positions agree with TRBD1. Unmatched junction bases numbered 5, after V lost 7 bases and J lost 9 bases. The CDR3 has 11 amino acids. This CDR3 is CASTQGQSYTF. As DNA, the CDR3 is TGTGCCAGCACCCAGGGACAGAGCTACACCTTC.

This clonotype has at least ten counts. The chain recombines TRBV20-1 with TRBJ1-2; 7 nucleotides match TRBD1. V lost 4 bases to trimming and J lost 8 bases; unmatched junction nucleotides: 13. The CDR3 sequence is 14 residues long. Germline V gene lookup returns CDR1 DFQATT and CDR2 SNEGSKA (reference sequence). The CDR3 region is CSATEGQALGGYTF. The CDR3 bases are TGCAGTGCTACCGAAGGACAGGCATTAGGAGGCTACACCTTC.

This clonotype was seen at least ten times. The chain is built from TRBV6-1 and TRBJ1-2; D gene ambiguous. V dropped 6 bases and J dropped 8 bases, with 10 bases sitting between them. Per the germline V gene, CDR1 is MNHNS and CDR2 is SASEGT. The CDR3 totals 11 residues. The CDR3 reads CASRIHGGYTF. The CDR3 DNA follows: TGTGCCAGCAGGATACACGGGGGCTACACCTTC.

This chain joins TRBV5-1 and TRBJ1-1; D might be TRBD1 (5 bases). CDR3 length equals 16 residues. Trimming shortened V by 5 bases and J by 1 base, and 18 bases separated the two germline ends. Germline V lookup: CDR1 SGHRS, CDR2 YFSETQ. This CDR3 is CASSRGQVDPNTEAFF. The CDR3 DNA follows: TGCGCCAGCAGTCGGGGCCAGGTTGACCCGAACACTGAAGCTTTCTTT.

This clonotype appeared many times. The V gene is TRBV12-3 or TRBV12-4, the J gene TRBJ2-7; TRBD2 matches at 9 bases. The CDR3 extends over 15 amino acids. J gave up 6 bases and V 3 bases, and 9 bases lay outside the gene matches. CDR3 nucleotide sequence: TGTGCCAGCAGTTTTTGGCGGGAGGGCCCTCGCGAGCAGTACTTC. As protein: CASSFWREGPREQYF.

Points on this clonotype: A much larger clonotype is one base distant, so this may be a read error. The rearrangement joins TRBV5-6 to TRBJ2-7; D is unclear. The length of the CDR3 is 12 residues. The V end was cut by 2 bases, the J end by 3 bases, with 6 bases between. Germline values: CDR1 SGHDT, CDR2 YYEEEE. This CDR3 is CASSLGHYEQYF. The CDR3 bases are TGTGCCAGCAGCTTAGGGCACTACGAGCAGTACTTC.

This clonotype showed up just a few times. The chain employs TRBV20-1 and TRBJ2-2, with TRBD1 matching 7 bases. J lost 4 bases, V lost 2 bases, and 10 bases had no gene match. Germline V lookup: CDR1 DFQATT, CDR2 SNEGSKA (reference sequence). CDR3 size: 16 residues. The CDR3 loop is CSARSQGSVVTGELFF. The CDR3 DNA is TGCAGTGCTAGATCACAGGGGAGTGTTGTCACCGGGGAGCTGTTTTTT.